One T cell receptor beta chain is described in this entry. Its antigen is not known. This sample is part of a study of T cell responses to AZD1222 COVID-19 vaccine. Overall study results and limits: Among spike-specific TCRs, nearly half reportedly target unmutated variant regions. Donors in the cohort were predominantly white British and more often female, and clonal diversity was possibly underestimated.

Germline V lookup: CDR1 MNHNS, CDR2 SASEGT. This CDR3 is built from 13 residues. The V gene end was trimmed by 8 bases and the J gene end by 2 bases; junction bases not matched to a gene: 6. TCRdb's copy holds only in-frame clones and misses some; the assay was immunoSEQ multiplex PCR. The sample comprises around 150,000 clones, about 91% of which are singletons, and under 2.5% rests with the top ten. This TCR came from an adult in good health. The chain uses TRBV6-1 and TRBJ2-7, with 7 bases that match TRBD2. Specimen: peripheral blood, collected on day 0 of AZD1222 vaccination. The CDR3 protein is CASREAGTYEQYF. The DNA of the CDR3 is TGTGCCAGCCGCGAAGCGGGGACCTACGAGCAGTACTTC.